The sequence of this T cell receptor beta chain was determined in a study of cytomegalovirus exposure and HLA in healthy donors. The study's findings and limits: In a later analysis, first-cohort TCR clusters were found to tend to co-occur in the 100 to 150 validation repertoires. The study designated fewer than 200 TCR beta chains cytomegalovirus-associated.

Concerning this clone itself: What it binds is not known.

Assay used: immunoSEQ multiplex PCR; TCRdb lists only in-frame clones, some missing. The table has approximately 270,000 clones, 70% to 90% seen once. Germline CDR1 SGHTA, CDR2 FQGNSA. The junction had 8 bases not matched to a gene; V was cut back by 5 bases and J by 5 bases. The CDR3 length is 16 residues. The rearrangement uses TRBV7-2 and TRBJ1-5; 11 nucleotides agree with TRBD1. This TCR was sampled from a woman aged 18-29 years in good health and CMV-seronegative. The specimen was PBMCs. The CDR3 region is CASSTGQGAYDQPQHF. The CDR3 DNA reads as TGTGCCAGCAGCACAGGACAGGGGGCGTACGATCAGCCCCAGCATTTT.